A single sample is the source of the 6 T cell receptor beta chains below, sequenced in a study of beta chain features in type 1 diabetes. These receptors have no identified antigens. The isolated RNA, all of it, was reverse transcribed, so expressed TCRB transcripts were what got sequenced. The table came from immunoSEQ multiplex PCR; TCRdb's copy has only in-frame clones and leaves some out. The sample consists of more than 550,000 clones, over 11% of them appearing once. Whole-study results and caveats: Across all four CD4+ subsets, people with type 1 diabetes showed modestly shorter TCRB CDR3s.

Sample: naive CD4+ T cells from blood. These receptors all come from a man younger than 35 with type 1 diabetes.

Only a few counts were recorded for this clone. The gene calls are TRBV4-1 and TRBJ2-3, with D possibly being TRBD1 (5 bases). The length of the CDR3 is 16 residues. Trimming removed 0 bases at V and 0 bases at J, with 10 bases between. The V gene's germline CDR1 is MGHRA and CDR2 YSYEKL. The CDR3: CASSQEKGSSTDTQYF. The CDR3 nucleotides read TGCGCCAGCAGCCAAGAGAAGGGGTCGAGCACAGATACGCAGTATTTT.

This clone was seen a few times. The rearrangement links TRBV5-4 to TRBJ2-1, with TRBD1 matching 7 bases. Germline lookup yields CDR1 SGHNT and CDR2 YYREEE (reference sequence). This CDR3 comprises 15 residues. Trimming took 4 bases from V and 4 from J; bases not matched to a gene: 8. CDR3 DNA: TGTGCCAGCAGCAAAACAGGGGTCCTATACAATGAGCAGTTCTTC. It is translated as CASSKTGVLYNEQFF. Complete variable domain (other parts from reference TRBV5-4 and TRBJ2-1): ETGVTQSPTHLIKTRGQQVTLRCSSQSGHNTVSWYQQALGQGPQFIFQYYREEENGRGNFPPRFSGLQFPNYSSELNVNALELDDSALYLCASSKTGVLYNEQFFGPGTRLTVL.

This clone was found a few times. V gene TRBV6-5 combines with J gene TRBJ2-7; possible D gene TRBD2, 5 bases. Deletions cut 0 bases from V and 7 bases from J, with 13 bases between. CDR3 length: 14 amino acids. CDR1 is MNHEY and CDR2 is SVGAGI in the germline V gene. The CDR3 nucleotides are TGTGCCAGCAGTTACTCGGACGGCTCGGGAGAGCAGTACTTC. Protein: CASSYSDGSGEQYF.

The V call is TRBV11-2, the J call TRBJ2-1; a possible D gene is TRBD2 (6 bases). V was cut by 2 bases and J by 10 bases, with 18 bases left in between. The CDR3 is 15 amino acids. Per the germline V gene, CDR1 is SGHAT and CDR2 is FQNNGV. The CDR3 region has the DNA TGTGCCAGCAGCTTACGCATAGCGGTTGGTGGCGAGCAGTTCTTC. Translated, it gives CASSLRIAVGGEQFF.

This chain joins TRBV11-2 and TRBJ2-2, with 7 bases identical to TRBD2. The germline gives CDR1 SGHAT, CDR2 FQNNGV. The CDR3 covers 17 residues. V trimming: 1 base; J trimming: 5 bases; junction bases outside the gene matches: 10. CDR3 residues: CASSLGASGLKTGELFF. CDR3 DNA sequence: TGTGCCAGCAGCTTAGGGGCTAGCGGACTGAAGACCGGGGAGCTGTTTTTT.

This clone was seen only a few times. The gene calls are TRBV28 and TRBJ2-6, with TRBD2 as a possible D gene (5 bases). V was clipped by 3 bases and J by 0 bases, with 9 bases between them. Germline CDR1 reads MDHEN; CDR2 reads SYDVKM. This CDR3 is 16 amino acids long. The CDR3 DNA reads TGTGCCAGCAGTTTGGGTGGGAGCTCTGGGGCCAACGTCCTGACTTTC. Translated, it gives CASSLGGSSGANVLTF.